The following is a TCR beta chain sequence with its context. The record originates from a study of blood T cell repertoires in COVID-19. About the research overall: Acute and convalescent COVID-19 samples came from the United States, Italy and Spain. Sample material is recorded as cDNA or gDNA derived from T cells, B-cell-depleted T cells, or PBMCs.

Original processing methods: Using reference gene primer amplification, nucleated cell counts were estimated. Using immunoSEQ multiplex PCR, the repertoire was profiled, and TCRdb retains in-frame clones only, with some absent. V and J calls plus clone size are reproduced from that table; the DNA served to infer D and trimming. In the table there are 70,000 or so clones, approximately 80% of which are singletons. Trimming shortened V by 5 bases and J by 2 bases, and 12 bases separated the two germline ends. The CDR3 runs to 14 residues. Per germline, CDR1 SNHLY and CDR2 FYNNEI. Sequencing used peripheral blood. The receptor comes from a woman in her sixties or seventies with acute or convalescent COVID-19. The chain carries TRBV2 and TRBJ1-2, with D tentatively TRBD1 (5 bases). The CDR3 loop reads CASSQIAGNYGYTF. CDR3 DNA: TGTGCCAGCAGTCAAATCGCAGGGAACTATGGCTACACCTTC.